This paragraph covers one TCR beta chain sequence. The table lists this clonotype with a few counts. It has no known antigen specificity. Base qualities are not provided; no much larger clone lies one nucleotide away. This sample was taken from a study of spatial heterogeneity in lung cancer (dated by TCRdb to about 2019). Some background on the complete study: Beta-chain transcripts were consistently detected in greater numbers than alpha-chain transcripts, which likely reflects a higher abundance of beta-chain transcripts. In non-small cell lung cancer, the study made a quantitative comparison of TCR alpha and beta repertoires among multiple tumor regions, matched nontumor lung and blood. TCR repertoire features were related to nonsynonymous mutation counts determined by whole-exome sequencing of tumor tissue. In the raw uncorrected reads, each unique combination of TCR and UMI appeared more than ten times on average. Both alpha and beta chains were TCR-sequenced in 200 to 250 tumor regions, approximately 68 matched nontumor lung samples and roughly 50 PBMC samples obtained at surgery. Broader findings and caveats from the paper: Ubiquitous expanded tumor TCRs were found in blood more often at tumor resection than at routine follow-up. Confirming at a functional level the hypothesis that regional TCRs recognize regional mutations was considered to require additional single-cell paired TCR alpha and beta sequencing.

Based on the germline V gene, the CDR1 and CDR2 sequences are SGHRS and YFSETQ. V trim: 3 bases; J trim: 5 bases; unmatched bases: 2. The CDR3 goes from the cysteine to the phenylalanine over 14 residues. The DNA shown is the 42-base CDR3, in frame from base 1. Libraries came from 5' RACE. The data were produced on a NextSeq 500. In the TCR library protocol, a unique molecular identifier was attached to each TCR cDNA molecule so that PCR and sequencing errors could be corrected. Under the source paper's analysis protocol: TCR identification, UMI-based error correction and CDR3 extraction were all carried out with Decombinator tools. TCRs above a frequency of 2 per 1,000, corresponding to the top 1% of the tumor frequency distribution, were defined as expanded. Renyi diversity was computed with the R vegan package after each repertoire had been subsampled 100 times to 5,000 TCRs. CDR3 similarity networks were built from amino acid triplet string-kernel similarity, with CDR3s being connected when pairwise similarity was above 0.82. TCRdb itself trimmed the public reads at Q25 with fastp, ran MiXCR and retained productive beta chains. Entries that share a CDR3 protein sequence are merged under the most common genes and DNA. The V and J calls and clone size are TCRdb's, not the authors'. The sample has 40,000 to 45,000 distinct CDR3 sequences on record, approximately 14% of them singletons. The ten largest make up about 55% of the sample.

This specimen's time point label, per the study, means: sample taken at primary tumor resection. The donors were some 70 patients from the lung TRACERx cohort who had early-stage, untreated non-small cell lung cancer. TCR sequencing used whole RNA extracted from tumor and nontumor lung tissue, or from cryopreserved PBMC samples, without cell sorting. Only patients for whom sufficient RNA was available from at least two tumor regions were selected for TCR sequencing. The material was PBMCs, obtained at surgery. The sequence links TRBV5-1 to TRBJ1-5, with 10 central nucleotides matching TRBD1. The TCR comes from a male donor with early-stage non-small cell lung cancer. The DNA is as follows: TGCGCCAGCAGCTCCGGACAGGGGGATCAGCCCCAGCATTTT. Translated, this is CASSSGQGDQPQHF.